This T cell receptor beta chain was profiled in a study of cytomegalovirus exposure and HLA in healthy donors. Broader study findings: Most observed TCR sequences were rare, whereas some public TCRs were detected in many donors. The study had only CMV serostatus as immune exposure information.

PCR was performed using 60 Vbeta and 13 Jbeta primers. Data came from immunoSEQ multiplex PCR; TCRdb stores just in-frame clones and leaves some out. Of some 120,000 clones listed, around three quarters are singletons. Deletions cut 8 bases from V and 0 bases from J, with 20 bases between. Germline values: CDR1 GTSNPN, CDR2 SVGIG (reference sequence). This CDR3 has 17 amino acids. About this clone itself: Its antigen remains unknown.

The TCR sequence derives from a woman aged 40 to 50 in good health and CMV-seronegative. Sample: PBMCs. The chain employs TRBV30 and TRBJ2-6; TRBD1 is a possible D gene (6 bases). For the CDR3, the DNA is TGTGCCCCTTCAGTTGGACAGATAATCTCTGGGGCCAACGTCCTGACTTTC. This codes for CAPSVGQIISGANVLTF.